This T cell receptor beta chain is from a study of blood T cell repertoires in COVID-19. Method: immunoSEQ multiplex PCR; TCRdb's copy keeps in-frame clones and lacks some. The sample lists about 140,000 clones, 75% to 90% seen once, with 3.9% in the top ten. V dropped 9 bases and J dropped 5 bases, with 14 bases sitting between them. The CDR3 has 14 residues. The germline V gene has CDR1 LNHDA and CDR2 SQIVND (reference sequence). V gene TRBV19 combines with J gene TRBJ1-6; no reliable D call. Sequenced input: PBMCs or T cells enriched from blood (not recorded which). This TCR derives from a man aged 50 or older in a cohort exposed to, infected with or recovered from COVID-19 (not recorded which). CDR3 in amino acids: CASKDLEDNSPLHF. CDR3 nucleotide sequence: TGTGCCAGCAAGGACTTGGAGGATAATTCACCCCTCCACTTT.